The 11 T cell receptor beta chains listed next were all sequenced from one sample in a study of blood T cell repertoires in COVID-19. The method was immunoSEQ multiplex PCR; TCRdb's version includes in-frame clones alone and lacks a portion of them. This table has 140,000 to 150,000 clones, 78% appearing once. Sample: PBMCs or T cells enriched from blood (not recorded which). The receptors shown here come from a woman aged 45-65 years who had recovered from COVID-19.

Here the CDR3 reads CASSLGQVNTEAFF. DNA of the CDR3: TGCGCCAGCAGCTTGGGACAGGTGAACACTGAAGCTTTCTTT. V usage is TRBV5-1 and J usage is TRBJ1-1, with D tentatively TRBD1 (6 bases). Germline values: CDR1 SGHRS, CDR2 YFSETQ. The CDR3 is 14 residues long. V dropped 0 bases and J dropped 0 bases, with 6 bases sitting between them.

The chain joins TRBV12-3 or TRBV12-4 to TRBJ1-1; D call uncertain. V lost 6 bases, J lost 4 bases, and 9 bases lay in between. The CDR3 contains 12 residues. The CDR3 protein is CASRDSATEAFF. The CDR3 DNA reads TGTGCCAGCAGGGACTCAGCCACTGAAGCTTTCTTT.

J is TRBJ2-7 and V is TRBV5-1; 8 bases line up with TRBD1. CDR1 is SGHRS, CDR2 YFSETQ, per germline. The CDR3 spans 16 residues. V was pared by 0 bases and J by 0 bases, with 5 bases of the junction left unmatched. DNA of the CDR3: TGCGCCAGCAGCTTGGATGGGACAGGAAACTCCTACGAGCAGTACGTC. Amino acids: CASSLDGTGNSYEQYV.

The chain uses TRBV27 and TRBJ2-3; 11 positions match TRBD2. The ends lost 5 bases at V and 5 bases at J; junction bases unmatched: 9. The CDR3 runs 16 residues. Germline V gives CDR1 MNHEY, CDR2 SMNVEV (reference sequence). CDR3 nucleotide sequence: TGTGCCAGCAGTACCATAGCGGGGGGGCCGGAAGATACGCAGTATTTT. Translated, it gives CASSTIAGGPEDTQYF.

The chain employs TRBV7-8 and TRBJ1-2; 7 bases map to TRBD1. CDR1 SGHVS and CDR2 FQNEAQ come from the germline V gene. This CDR3 has 16 residues. V lost 1 base and J lost 4; bases outside the gene matches: 9. DNA for the CDR3: TGTGCCAGCAGCTTAGGGGACAGCAGCAGGGGCTATGGCTACACCTTC. Translating it yields CASSLGDSSRGYGYTF.

This sequence joins TRBV18 and TRBJ2-5; D may be TRBD1 (6 bases). This CDR3 contains 13 residues. CDR1 and CDR2 (germline): KGHSH, LQKENI. Trimming shortened V by 5 bases and J by 2 bases, and 9 bases separated the two germline ends. The CDR3 here is CASSTTGQETQYF. The CDR3 nucleotides read TGTGCCAGCTCAACTACAGGGCAAGAGACCCAGTACTTC.

CDR3 in amino acids: CASSPISGVNTGELFF. The CDR3 coding sequence is TGTGCCAGCAGCCCCATTAGCGGGGTGAACACCGGGGAGCTGTTTTTT. V gene TRBV11-1 combines with J gene TRBJ2-2; 8 nucleotides line up with TRBD2. Germline V gives CDR1 SGHAT, CDR2 FQDESV (reference sequence). V was clipped by 5 bases and J by 1 base; unmatched bases: 6. The CDR3 contains 16 residues. The full variable domain, with the rest looked up from reference TRBV11-1 and TRBJ2-2, is EAEVAQSPRYKITEKSQAVAFWCDPISGHATLYWYRQILGQGPELLVQFQDESVVDDSQLPKDRFSAERLKGVDSTLKIQPAELGDSAMYLCASSPISGVNTGELFFGEGSRLTVL.

This chain uses TRBV4-1 with TRBJ1-2; no reliable D call. From germline, CDR1 is MGHRA and CDR2 YSYEKL. The CDR3 loop spans 16 amino acids. Between the trimmed V and J ends, which lost 3 bases and 0 bases, there was a span of 14 bases. The DNA for the CDR3 is TGCGCCAGCAGCCAGACCGACACCTCCCCTAACTATGGCTACACCTTC. This gives the protein CASSQTDTSPNYGYTF.

This sequence joins TRBV19 and TRBJ1-1; tentative D call: TRBD1 (6 bases). The CDR3 extends over 14 amino acids. V was cut by 5 bases and J by 6 bases, with 16 bases left in between. The V gene's germline CDR1 is LNHDA and CDR2 SQIVND (reference sequence). The DNA for the CDR3 is TGTGCCAGTAGTCGGCCGGGACACGCCTCTGAAGCTTTCTTT. Translating gives CASSRPGHASEAFF.

The chain carries TRBV5-5 and TRBJ1-2, with a weak D call TRBD1 (6 bases). This CDR3 region has 14 residues. Trimming cost V 5 bases and J 2 bases, with 13 bases left between them. Looked up from germline, CDR1 is SGHKS and CDR2 is YYEKEE (reference sequence). The CDR3 sequence is CASRVGGENYGYTF. CDR3 nucleotides: TGTGCCAGCAGGGTAGGGGGAGAGAACTATGGCTACACCTTC.

The gene calls are TRBV2 and TRBJ1-6; D is uncertain. V gave up 5 bases and J gave up 5 bases, with 7 bases separating them. This CDR3 is 13 amino acids long. Germline lookup yields CDR1 SNHLY and CDR2 FYNNEI. CDR3 nucleotide sequence: TGTGCCAGCAGTCCTCTTAATAATTCACCCCTCCACTTT. Encoded protein: CASSPLNNSPLHF.